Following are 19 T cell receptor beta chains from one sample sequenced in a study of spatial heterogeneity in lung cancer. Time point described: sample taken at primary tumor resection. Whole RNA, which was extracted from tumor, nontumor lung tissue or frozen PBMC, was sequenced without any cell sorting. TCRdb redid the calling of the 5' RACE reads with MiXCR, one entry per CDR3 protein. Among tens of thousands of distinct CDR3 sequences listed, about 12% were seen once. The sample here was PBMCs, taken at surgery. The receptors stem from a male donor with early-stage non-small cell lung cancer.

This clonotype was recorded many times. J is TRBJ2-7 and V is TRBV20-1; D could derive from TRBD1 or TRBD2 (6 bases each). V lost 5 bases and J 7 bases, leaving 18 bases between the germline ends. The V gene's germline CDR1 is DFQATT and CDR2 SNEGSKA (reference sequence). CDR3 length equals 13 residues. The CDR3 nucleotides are TGCAGTGCTTCCCGGGGGCTCGGTATGGAGCAGTACTTC. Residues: CSASRGLGMEQYF.

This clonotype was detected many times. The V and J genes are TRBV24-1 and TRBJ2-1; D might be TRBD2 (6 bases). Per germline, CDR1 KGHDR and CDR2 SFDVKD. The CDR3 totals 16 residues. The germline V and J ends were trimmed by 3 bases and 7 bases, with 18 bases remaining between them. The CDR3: CATSDATLGDLNEQFF. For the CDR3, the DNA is TGTGCCACCAGTGATGCGACACTGGGGGACTTGAATGAGCAGTTCTTC.

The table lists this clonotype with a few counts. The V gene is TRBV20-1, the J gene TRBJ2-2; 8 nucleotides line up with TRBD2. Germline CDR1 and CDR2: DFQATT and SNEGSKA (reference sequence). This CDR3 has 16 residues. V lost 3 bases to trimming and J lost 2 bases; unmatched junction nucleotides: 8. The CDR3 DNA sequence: TGCAGTGCTAGCCCGGGGGCGGGGGGTAACACCGGGGAGCTGTTTTTT. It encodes CSASPGAGGNTGELFF.

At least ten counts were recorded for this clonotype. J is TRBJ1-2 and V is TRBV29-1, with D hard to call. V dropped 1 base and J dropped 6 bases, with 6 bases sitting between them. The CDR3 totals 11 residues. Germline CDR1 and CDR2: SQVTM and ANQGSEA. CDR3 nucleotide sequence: TGCAGCGTTGAAGGCAACGATGGCTACACCTTC. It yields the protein CSVEGNDGYTF.

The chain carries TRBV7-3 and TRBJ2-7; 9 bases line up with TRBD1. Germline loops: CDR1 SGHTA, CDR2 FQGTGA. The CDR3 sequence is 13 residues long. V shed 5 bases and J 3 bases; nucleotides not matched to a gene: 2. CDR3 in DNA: TGTGCCAGCAGCCGACAGGGGGTCTACGAGCAGTACTTC. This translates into CASSRQGVYEQYF.

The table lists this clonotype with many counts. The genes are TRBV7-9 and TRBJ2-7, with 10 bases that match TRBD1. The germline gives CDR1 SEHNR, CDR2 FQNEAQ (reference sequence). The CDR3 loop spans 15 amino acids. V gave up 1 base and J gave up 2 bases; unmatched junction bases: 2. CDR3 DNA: TGTGCCAGCAGCTTAGGACAGGGGGCGACCTACGAGCAGTACTTC. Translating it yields CASSLGQGATYEQYF.

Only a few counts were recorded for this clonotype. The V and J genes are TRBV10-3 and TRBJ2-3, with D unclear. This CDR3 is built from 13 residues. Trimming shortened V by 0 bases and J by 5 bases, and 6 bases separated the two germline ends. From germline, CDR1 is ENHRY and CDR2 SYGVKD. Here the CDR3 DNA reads TGTGCCATCAGTGAGTCGAACCGAGATACGCAGTATTTT. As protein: CAISESNRDTQYF.

The CDR3 DNA follows: TGTGCCACCAGCAGAGTTTCGAGACAGAGGGACAATCAGCCCCAGCATTTT. It yields the protein CATSRVSRQRDNQPQHF. The chain links TRBV15 to TRBJ1-5, with D possibly TRBD1 on 5 matching bases. The germline gives CDR1 LNHNV, CDR2 YYDKDF (reference sequence). The V and J ends lost 1 base and 3 bases respectively, with 16 bases between them. The CDR3 contains 17 residues. Based on the CDR3 plus reference TRBV15 and TRBJ1-5, the full variable domain is DAMVIQNPRYQVTQFGKPVTLSCSQTLNHNVMYWYQQKSSQAPKLLFHYYDKDFNNEADTPDNFQSRRPNTSFCFLDIRSPGLGDTAMYLCATSRVSRQRDNQPQHFGDGTRLSIL.

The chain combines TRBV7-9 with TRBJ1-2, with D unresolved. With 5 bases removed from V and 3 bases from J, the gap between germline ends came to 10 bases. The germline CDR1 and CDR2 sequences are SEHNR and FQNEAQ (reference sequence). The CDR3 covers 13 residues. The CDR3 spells CASSPTEDYGYTF. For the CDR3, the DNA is TGTGCCAGCAGCCCAACAGAGGACTATGGCTACACCTTC.

The CDR3 region has the DNA TGTGCCAGCAGCGCAAACAGGGTACCAGATACGCAGTATTTT. Protein: CASSANRVPDTQYF. The chain is built from TRBV9 and TRBJ2-3, with D tentatively TRBD1 (6 bases). This CDR3 spans 14 amino acids. Per germline, CDR1 SGDLS and CDR2 YYNGEE. Trimming cost V 3 bases and J 4 bases, with 12 bases left between them.

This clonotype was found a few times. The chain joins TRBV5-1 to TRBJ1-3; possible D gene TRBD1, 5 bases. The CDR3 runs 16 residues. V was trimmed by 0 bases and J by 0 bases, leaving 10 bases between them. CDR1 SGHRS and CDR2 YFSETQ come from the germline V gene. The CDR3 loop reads CASSLGDSLSGNTIYF. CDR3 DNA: TGCGCCAGCAGCTTGGGGGACTCCCTCTCTGGAAACACCATATATTTT.

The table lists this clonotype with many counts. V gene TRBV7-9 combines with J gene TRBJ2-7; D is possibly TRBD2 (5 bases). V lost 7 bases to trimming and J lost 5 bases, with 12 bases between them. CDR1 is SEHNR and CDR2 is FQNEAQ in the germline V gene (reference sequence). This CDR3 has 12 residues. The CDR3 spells CASTREGDEQYF. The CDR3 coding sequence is TGTGCCAGCACCCGTGAGGGTGACGAGCAGTACTTC.

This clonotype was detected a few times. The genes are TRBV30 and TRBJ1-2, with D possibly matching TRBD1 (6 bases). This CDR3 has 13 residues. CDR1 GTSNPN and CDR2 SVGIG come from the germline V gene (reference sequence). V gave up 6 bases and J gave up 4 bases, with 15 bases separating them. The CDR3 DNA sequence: TGTGCCTGCGGTCCTAACAGGGCCTATGGCTACACCTTC. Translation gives CACGPNRAYGYTF.

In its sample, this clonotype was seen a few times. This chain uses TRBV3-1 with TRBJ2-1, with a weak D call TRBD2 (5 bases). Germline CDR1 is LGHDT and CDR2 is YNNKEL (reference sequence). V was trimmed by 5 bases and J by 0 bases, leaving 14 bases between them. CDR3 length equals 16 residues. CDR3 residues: CASSAPLTNSYNEQFF. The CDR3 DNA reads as TGTGCCAGCAGCGCCCCCCTGACTAACTCCTACAATGAGCAGTTCTTC.

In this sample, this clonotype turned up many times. CDR3 sequence: CASSGSRSTDTQYF. CDR3 DNA sequence: TGTGCCAGCTCGGGTAGCCGTAGCACAGATACGCAGTATTTT. The V and J genes are TRBV27 and TRBJ2-3, with no clear D. Trimming took 8 bases from V and 0 from J, leaving 12 bases between them. The CDR3 is made up of 14 amino acids. From germline, CDR1 is MNHEY and CDR2 SMNVEV (reference sequence).

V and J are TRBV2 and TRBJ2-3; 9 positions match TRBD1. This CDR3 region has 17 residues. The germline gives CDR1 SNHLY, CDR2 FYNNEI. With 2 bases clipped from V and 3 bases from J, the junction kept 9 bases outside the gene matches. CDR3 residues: CASSESPLTGGTDTQYF. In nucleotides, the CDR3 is TGTGCCAGCAGTGAATCCCCCTTGACAGGGGGGACAGATACGCAGTATTTT.

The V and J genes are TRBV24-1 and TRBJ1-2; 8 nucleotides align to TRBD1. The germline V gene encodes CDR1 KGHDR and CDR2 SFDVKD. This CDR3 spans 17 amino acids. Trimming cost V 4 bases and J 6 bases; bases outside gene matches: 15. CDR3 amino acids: CATSDEKPGGAKNGYTF. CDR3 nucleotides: TGTGCCACCAGTGACGAGAAACCAGGGGGCGCGAAGAATGGCTACACCTTC.

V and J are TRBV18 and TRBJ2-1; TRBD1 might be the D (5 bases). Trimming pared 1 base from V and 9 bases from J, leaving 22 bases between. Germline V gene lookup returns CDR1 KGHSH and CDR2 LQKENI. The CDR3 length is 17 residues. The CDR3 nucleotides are TGTGCCAGCTCACCACTAGGGTTGGGGCCCGACCCCGGTGAGCAGTTCTTC. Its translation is CASSPLGLGPDPGEQFF.

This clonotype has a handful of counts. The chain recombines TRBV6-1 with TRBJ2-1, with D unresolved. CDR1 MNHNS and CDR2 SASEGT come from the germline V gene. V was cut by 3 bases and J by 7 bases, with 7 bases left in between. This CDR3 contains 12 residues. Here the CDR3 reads CASSEFRNEQFF. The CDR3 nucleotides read TGTGCCAGCAGTGAGTTCCGAAATGAGCAGTTCTTC.